This TCR beta chain comes out of a study of identifying expanded T cells in peripheral blood. Study observations and caveats: Technical replicates showed about 1.1 changed clones; two weeks 15 to 20; four weeks 19. Variance in clone template counts between approximately 2-week samples significantly increased with total template count across all healthy donors.

Data came from immunoSEQ multiplex PCR; TCRdb stores just in-frame clones and leaves some out. Of fewer than 85,000 clones in the sample, almost 85% are singletons; the top ten hold 15% to 20%. Collection occurred without any documented infections or immune events in donors. Germline assignment: CDR1 MDHEN and CDR2 SYDVKM. The CDR3 contains 11 residues. Notes on this clone: The antigen is unknown.

The chain couples TRBV28 to TRBJ1-2; 7 nucleotides agree with TRBD1. Sample: blood. This receptor was taken from a person between 18 and 75 years old in good health. CDR3 in amino acids: CGANRGYGYTF. CDR3 sequence (DNA): TGTGGAGCGAACAGGGGCTATGGCTACACCTTC.